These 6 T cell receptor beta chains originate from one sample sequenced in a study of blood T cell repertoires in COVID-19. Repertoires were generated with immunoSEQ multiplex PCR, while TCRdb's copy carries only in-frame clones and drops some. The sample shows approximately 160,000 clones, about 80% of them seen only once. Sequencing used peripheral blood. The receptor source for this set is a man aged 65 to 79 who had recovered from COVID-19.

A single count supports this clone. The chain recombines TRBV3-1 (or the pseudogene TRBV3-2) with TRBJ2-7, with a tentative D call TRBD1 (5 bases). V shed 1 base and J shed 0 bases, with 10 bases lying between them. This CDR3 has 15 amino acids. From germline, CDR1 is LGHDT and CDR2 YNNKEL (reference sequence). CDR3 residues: CASSQGKRGSYEQYF. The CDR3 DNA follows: TGTGCCAGCAGCCAAGGCAAAAGGGGCTCCTACGAGCAGTACTTC.

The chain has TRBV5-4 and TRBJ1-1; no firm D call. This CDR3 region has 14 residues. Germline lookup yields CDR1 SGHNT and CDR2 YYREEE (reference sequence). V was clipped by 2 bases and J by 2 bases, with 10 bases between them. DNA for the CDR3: TGTGCCAGCAGCTTAGGGCGGGGAAACACTGAAGCTTTCTTT. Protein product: CASSLGRGNTEAFF.

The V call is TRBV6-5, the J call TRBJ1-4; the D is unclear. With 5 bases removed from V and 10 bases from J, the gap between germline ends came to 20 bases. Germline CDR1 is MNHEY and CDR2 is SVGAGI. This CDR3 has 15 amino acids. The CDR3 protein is CASSPQPQEGGKLFF. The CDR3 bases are TGTGCCAGCAGTCCGCAACCCCAGGAAGGAGGAAAACTGTTTTTT.

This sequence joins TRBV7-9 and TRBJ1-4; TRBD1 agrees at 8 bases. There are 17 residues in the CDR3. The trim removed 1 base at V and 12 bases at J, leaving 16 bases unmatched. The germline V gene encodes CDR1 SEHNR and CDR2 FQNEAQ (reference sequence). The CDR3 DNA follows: TGTGCCAGCAGCTTAGACGCAGGGGGCCAAGGGGTAAAGGAACTGTTTTTT. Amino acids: CASSLDAGGQGVKELFF.

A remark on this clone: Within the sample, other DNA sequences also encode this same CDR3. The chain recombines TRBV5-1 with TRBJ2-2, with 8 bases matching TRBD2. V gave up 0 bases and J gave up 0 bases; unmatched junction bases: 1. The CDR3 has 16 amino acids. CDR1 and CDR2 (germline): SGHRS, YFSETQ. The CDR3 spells CASSLGTSSNTGELFF. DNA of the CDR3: TGCGCCAGCAGCTTGGGGACTAGCTCGAACACCGGGGAGCTGTTTTTT.

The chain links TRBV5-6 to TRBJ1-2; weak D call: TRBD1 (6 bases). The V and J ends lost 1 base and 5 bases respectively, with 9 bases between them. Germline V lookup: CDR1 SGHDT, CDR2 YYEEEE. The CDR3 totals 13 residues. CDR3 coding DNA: TGTGCCAGCAGCTTGTACAGGGCTTATGGCTACACCTTC. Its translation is CASSLYRAYGYTF.